The entry below gives a single T cell receptor (beta chain) sequence along with its context. No cognate antigen has been identified for it. It has no much larger one-base neighbor in the sample; base qualities were not kept. This specimen includes other DNA sequences encoding the same CDR3. This sample stems from a study of blood T cell repertoires in COVID-19 (dated by TCRdb to 2019 to 2021). Study-wide context: The collaborator samples originated in the United States, Italy and Spain and spanned the acute and convalescent phases of COVID-19. The prospective study material was composed of cDNA or gDNA derived from T cells, B-cell-depleted T cells, or PBMCs. Subjects who had been exposed to COVID-19, were actively infected with it, or had recovered from it provided the deeply sampled blood TCRbeta repertoires that made up the dataset. The repertoires were made available in a free public database intended to serve as a resource for research on the immune response to SARS-CoV-2. Samples came from the ongoing ImmuneRACE study (first 160 participants) plus 1,254 subjects from 6 global collaborators. Sample metadata almost always included a de-identified subject ID, COVID-19 status, age in years and sex. Where available, HLA class I and class II types were obtained from metadata supplied by the sample provider rather than from assay-based typing.

Overall results and qualifications from the work: How much clinical and demographic metadata was included differed by source and by participant, and the metadata was provided uncurated.

Each collaborating institution followed its own protocols to collect whole blood in K2EDTA tubes. For TCRbeta analysis, collaborators shipped samples in one of three forms: frozen whole blood, isolated PBMCs, or DNA extracted from either of those sample types. The immunoSEQ Assay, a bias-controlled multiplex PCR, was used to amplify TCRbeta CDR3 regions from genomic DNA. The study's processing was this. Within the assay, amplification of reference gene primers was used to estimate how many nucleated cells each sample contained. To quantify the absolute abundance of each unique TCRbeta CDR3 rearrangement, sequence reads were collapsed and filtered. For each sample, productive Simpson clonality was calculated as the square root of Simpson's diversity index across productive rearrangements. TCRdb provides this immuneACCESS table in a form limited to in-frame rearrangements. Some clones are lacking; in checked studies, under half of them reflect an unresolved V gene, and why the rest are absent is not known. V and J calls and clone size come straight from that table; D and trimming were deduced from the DNA. This sample comprises some 120,000 clones, about 87% of them detected only once. The biggest ten clones account for approximately 2.3% of the sample.

The CDR3 starts with the cysteine, ends with the phenylalanine, and has 10 residues. Here the CDR3 DNA is all that survives: 30 bases in frame from base 1. The germline V gene (reference sequence) specifies DFQATT as CDR1 and SNEGSKA as CDR2. The V end loses 3 bases and the J end loses 5 bases, and a stretch of 2 bases separates them. This TCR came from a woman aged 50 to 65 with acute or convalescent COVID-19. Material for sequencing was peripheral blood. The chain joins TRBV20-1 to TRBJ2-1; confidence is insufficient to name the D gene. In nucleotide form, the sequence is TGCAGTGCTAGCGACAATGAGCAGTTCTTC. It translates as CSASDNEQFF.